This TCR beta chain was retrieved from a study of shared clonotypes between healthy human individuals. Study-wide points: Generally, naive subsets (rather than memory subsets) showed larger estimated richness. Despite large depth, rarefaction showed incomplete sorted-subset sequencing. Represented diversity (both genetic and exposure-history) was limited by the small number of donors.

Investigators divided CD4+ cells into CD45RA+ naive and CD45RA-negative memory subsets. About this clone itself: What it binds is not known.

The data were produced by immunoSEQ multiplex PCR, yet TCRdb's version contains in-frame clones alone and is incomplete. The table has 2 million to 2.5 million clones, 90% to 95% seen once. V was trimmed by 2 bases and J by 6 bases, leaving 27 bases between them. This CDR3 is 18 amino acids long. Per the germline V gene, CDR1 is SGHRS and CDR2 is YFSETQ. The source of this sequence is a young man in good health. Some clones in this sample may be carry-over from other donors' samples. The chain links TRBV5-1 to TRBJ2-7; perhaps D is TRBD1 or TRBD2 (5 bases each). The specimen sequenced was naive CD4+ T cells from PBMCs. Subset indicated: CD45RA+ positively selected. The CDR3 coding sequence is TGCGCCAGCAGCTTCAATCTTAGGGCTCGGGGCGGCGCGGGCGAGCAGTACTTC. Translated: CASSFNLRARGGAGEQYF.